This T cell receptor (beta chain) was captured by sequencing in a study of blood T cell repertoires in COVID-19. Looking at the study overall: The United States, Italy and Spain supplied acute and convalescent COVID-19 samples. T cells, B-cell-depleted T cells, or PBMCs provided the cDNA or gDNA that served as material.

Germline V gene sequence: CDR1 SGDLS, CDR2 YYNGEE. The length of the CDR3 is 15 residues. The V gene lost 6 bases and the J gene lost 0 bases, with 10 bases spanning the gap. Methods used by the authors: It was from reference gene primer amplification that nucleated cell counts were estimated. The data were produced by immunoSEQ multiplex PCR, yet TCRdb's version contains in-frame clones alone and is incomplete. V, J and clone size are those of that table, while D and trimming were read from the DNA. This sample has about 52,000 clones, with over 75% found just once. Specimen: peripheral blood. The V gene is TRBV9, the J gene TRBJ2-6; maybe TRBD1 (6 bases). The clonotype was recovered from a man aged 70-80 years with active COVID-19. CDR3 sequence: CASMTGVSGANVLTF. The CDR3 DNA is TGTGCCAGCATGACAGGTGTCTCTGGGGCCAACGTCCTGACTTTC.